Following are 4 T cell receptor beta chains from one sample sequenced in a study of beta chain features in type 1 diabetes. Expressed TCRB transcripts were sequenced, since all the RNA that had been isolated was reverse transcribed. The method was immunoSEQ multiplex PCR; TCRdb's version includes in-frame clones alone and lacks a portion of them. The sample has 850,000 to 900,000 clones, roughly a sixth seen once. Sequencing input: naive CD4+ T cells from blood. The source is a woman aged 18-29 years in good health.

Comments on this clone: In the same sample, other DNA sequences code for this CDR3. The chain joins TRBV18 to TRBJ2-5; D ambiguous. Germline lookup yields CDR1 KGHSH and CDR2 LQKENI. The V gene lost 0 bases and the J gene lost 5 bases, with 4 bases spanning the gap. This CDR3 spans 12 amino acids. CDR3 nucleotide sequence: TGTGCCAGCTCACCACCGTCGGAGACCCAGTACTTC. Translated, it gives CASSPPSETQYF. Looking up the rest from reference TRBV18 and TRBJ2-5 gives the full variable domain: NAGVMQNPRHLVRRRGQEARLRCSPMKGHSHVYWYRQLPEEGLKFMVYLQKENIIDESGMPKERFSAEFPKEGPSILRIQQVVRGDSAAYFCASSPPSETQYFGPGTRLLVL.

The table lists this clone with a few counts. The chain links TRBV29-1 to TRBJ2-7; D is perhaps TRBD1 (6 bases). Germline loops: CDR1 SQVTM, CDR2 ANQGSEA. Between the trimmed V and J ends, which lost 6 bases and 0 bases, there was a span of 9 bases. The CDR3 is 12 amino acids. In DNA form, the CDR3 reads TGCAGCGTCCGGGACAACTCCTACGAGCAGTACTTC. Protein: CSVRDNSYEQYF.

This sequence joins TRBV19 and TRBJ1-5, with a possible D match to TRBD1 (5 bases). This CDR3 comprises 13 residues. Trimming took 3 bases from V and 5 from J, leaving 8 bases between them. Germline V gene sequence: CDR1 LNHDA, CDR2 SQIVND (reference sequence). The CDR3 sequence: CASSILRDQPQHF. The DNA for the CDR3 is TGTGCCAGTAGTATCCTCAGGGATCAGCCCCAGCATTTT.

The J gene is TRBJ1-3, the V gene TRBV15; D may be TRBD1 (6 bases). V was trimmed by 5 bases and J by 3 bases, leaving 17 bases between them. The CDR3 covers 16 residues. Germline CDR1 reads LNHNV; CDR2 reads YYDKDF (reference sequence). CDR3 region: CATSPPSGASGNTIYF. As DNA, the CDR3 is TGTGCCACCAGCCCTCCGTCAGGGGCCAGTGGAAACACCATATATTTT.